The 15 T cell receptor beta chains given below trace back to one sample, sequenced in a study of liver allograft versus peripheral blood T cells. Study context: Comparisons were made between T cell receptor repertoires found in transplanted livers and those circulating in recipients' peripheral blood.

TCRdb reanalysed the reads using MiXCR and keeps one entry per CDR3 protein. Of 5,500 to 7,000 distinct CDR3 sequences in the sample, roughly a sixth were seen once. Source of these receptors: a human patient who had a liver transplant. Some T cells here may be from the graft donor.

By proportion, this clonotype is medium-sized. The chain links TRBV19 to TRBJ1-5; 7 nucleotides line up with TRBD1. The CDR3 has 13 residues. The germline V gene has CDR1 LNHDA and CDR2 SQIVND (reference sequence). V lost 9 bases, J lost 7 bases, and 9 bases stayed unmatched. For the CDR3, the DNA is TGTGCCAGCTCTCAGGGGGTCGTGCAGCCCCAGCATTTT. Residues: CASSQGVVQPQHF.

This clonotype rates as medium-sized (0.01 to 0.1%). This chain uses TRBV6-6 with TRBJ2-1, with TRBD2 identical over 11 bases. V was clipped by 6 bases and J by 4 bases; unmatched bases: 8. In germline, CDR1 is MNHNY, CDR2 SVGAGI (reference sequence). The CDR3 sequence is 16 residues long. CDR3 nucleotides: TGTGCCAGCAGCTATTTAGCGGGGGGGGAATACAATGAGCAGTTCTTC. It yields the protein CASSYLAGGEYNEQFF.

In this sample, this clonotype is medium-sized. V is TRBV7-9 and J is TRBJ1-4, with TRBD1 matching 9 bases. The germline V gene has CDR1 SEHNR and CDR2 FQNEAQ (reference sequence). The V gene end was trimmed by 3 bases and the J gene end by 8 bases; junction bases not matched to a gene: 13. This CDR3 contains 17 residues. CDR3 in amino acids: CASSFNQRTGVGEKLFF. CDR3 nucleotides: TGTGCCAGCAGCTTTAACCAACGGACAGGGGTGGGGGAAAAACTGTTTTTT.

The V and J genes are TRBV27 and TRBJ2-7; 7 nucleotides agree with TRBD2. V shed 2 bases and J 0 bases; nucleotides not matched to a gene: 7. Germline loops: CDR1 MNHEY, CDR2 SMNVEV (reference sequence). The CDR3 is 16 residues long. The CDR3 loop reads CASSLTTSYSSYEQYF. The CDR3 DNA reads as TGTGCCAGCAGTTTAACGACTAGCTACAGCTCCTACGAGCAGTACTTC.

This clonotype was found many times. This chain connects TRBV10-3 to TRBJ1-2; no clear D gene. V lost 3 bases and J 4 bases, leaving 15 bases between the germline ends. Looked up from germline, CDR1 is ENHRY and CDR2 is SYGVKD. The CDR3 is made up of 15 amino acids. The CDR3 DNA reads TGTGCCATCAGTGACCTACAAGGGAATGGCTATGGCTACACCTTC. This gives the protein CAISDLQGNGYGYTF.

The gene calls are TRBV20-1 and TRBJ2-1; 13 bases line up with TRBD2. V gave up 6 bases and J gave up 4 bases; unmatched junction bases: 6. CDR3 length: 15 residues. Germline loops: CDR1 DFQATT, CDR2 SNEGSKA (reference sequence). The CDR3 nucleotides read TGCAGTGCCCCCGGGACTAGCGGGATTTACAATGAGCAGTTCTTC. Protein sequence: CSAPGTSGIYNEQFF.

The chain couples TRBV11-2 to TRBJ2-5, with 15 bases lining up with TRBD2. Germline loops: CDR1 SGHAT, CDR2 FQNNGV. V was pared by 3 bases and J by 0 bases, with 2 bases of the junction left unmatched. The CDR3 spans 17 residues. CDR3 protein: CASSLGLAGGNQETQYF. In nucleotides, the CDR3 is TGTGCCAGCAGCTTGGGACTAGCGGGGGGCAACCAAGAGACCCAGTACTTC. Using reference TRBV11-2 and TRBJ2-5 for the parts outside the CDR3, the full variable domain is EAGVAQSPRYKIIEKRQSVAFWCNPISGHATLYWYQQILGQGPKLLIQFQNNGVVDDSQLPKDRFSAERLKGVDSTLKIQPAKLEDSAVYLCASSLGLAGGNQETQYFGPGTRLLVL.

CDR3 nucleotides: TGTGCCAGCAGCACTACTAAGGCAGGTGGGACCTCTGGAAACACCATATATTTT. Translated, it gives CASSTTKAGGTSGNTIYF. The gene calls are TRBV9 and TRBJ1-3, with D perhaps TRBD1 (5 bases). The CDR3 consists of 18 residues. From germline, CDR1 is SGDLS and CDR2 YYNGEE. Trimming cost V 4 bases and J 0 bases, with 20 bases left between them.

The J gene is TRBJ1-2, the V gene TRBV6-5; D call uncertain. V was clipped by 6 bases and J by 6 bases, with 14 bases between them. Germline CDR1 is MNHEY and CDR2 is SVGAGI. The CDR3 length is 13 residues. The DNA of the CDR3 is TGTGCCAGCAGCGTTGGTGGGAGAAATGGCTACACCTTC. Translating it yields CASSVGGRNGYTF.

This clonotype is labeled medium-sized. V and J are TRBV24-1 and TRBJ2-7; either TRBD1 or TRBD2 may supply D (5 bases each). The germline V and J ends were trimmed by 3 bases and 3 bases, with 11 bases remaining between them. CDR1 and CDR2 (germline): KGHDR, SFDVKD. The CDR3 runs to 14 residues. CDR3 DNA: TGTGCCACCAGTGATCCGGGACGGAGCTACGAGCAGTACTTC. Its protein is CATSDPGRSYEQYF.

For the CDR3, the DNA is TGTGCCAGCAGCTTGCCGAATAGCAATCAGCCCCAGCATTTT. Its protein is CASSLPNSNQPQHF. This sequence joins TRBV7-9 and TRBJ1-5; D is undetermined. Trimming removed 3 bases from V and 0 bases from J, with 6 bases in between. Germline V lookup: CDR1 SEHNR, CDR2 FQNEAQ (reference sequence). This CDR3 has 14 amino acids.

This clonotype was seen only a few times. V gene TRBV28 combines with J gene TRBJ2-5; D possibly matches TRBD1 or TRBD2 (6 bases each). CDR1 and CDR2 (germline): MDHEN, SYDVKM. CDR3 length: 15 residues. Trimming pared 6 bases from V and 1 base from J, leaving 15 bases between. CDR3 nucleotide sequence: TGTGCCAGCAGCCTCCCGGGGGCCCTCCAAGAGACCCAGTACTTC. Amino acid sequence: CASSLPGALQETQYF.

This clonotype was counted a few times. V gene TRBV12-3 or TRBV12-4 combines with J gene TRBJ2-1; a possible D gene is TRBD1 (6 bases). V was cut by 6 bases and J by 3 bases, with 15 bases left in between. The CDR3 contains 15 residues. The CDR3 region has the DNA TGTGCCAGCAGGCTCTCAGGGGTGGACTACAATGAGCAGTTCTTC. This encodes CASRLSGVDYNEQFF.

This clonotype has only one observation. This sequence joins TRBV19 and TRBJ1-1; D uncertain. The germline CDR1 and CDR2 sequences are LNHDA and SQIVND (reference sequence). CDR3 length: 8 residues. Here the CDR3 DNA reads TGTGCGGTGAGTGAAGCTTTCTTT. It translates to CAVSEAFF.

The chain recombines TRBV28 with TRBJ2-7; tentatively, D is TRBD1 (7 bases). Germline lookup yields CDR1 MDHEN and CDR2 SYDVKM. Trimming cost V 7 bases and J 2 bases, with 15 bases left between them. The CDR3 has 14 residues. The CDR3 nucleotides read TGTGCCAGCACCTCTGACAGGGAGGCCTACGAGCAGTACTTC. This encodes CASTSDREAYEQYF.